This entry is about one T cell receptor beta chain. No cognate antigen has been identified for it. Within one base of it there is no much larger clone, and no base qualities were kept. The data originate from a study of blood T cell repertoires in COVID-19 (dated by TCRdb to 2018 to 2021). Turning to the overall study: Samples from collaborators originated in the United States, Italy and Spain and spanned both the acute and convalescent phases of COVID-19. The prospective study material was composed of cDNA or gDNA derived from T cells, B-cell-depleted T cells, or PBMCs. The dataset comprised deeply sampled blood TCRbeta repertoires from subjects exposed to, actively infected with, or recovered from COVID-19. The repertoires were made available in a free public database intended to serve as a resource for research on the immune response to SARS-CoV-2. The samples were drawn from two sources: the first 160 participants of the ongoing ImmuneRACE study, and 1,254 subjects contributed by 6 global collaborators. A de-identified subject ID, COVID-19 status, age in years and sex were almost always included in the sample metadata. HLA class I and class II types, where available, came from metadata supplied by the sample provider rather than from assay-based typing. Here is what the overall study found, with its caveats: The amount of clinical and demographic metadata varied by source and participant and was provided uncurated.

Participants in the prospective study were enrolled through a virtual design, were aged 18 to 89 years, and lived in 20 to 30 United States geographic areas. Cohort assignment in the prospective study relied on participant-reported clinical history from a screening survey and a study questionnaire. ImmuneRACE Cohort 3 recovered participants were defined by two consecutive negative NP/OP PCR tests, healthcare professional clearance, or symptom resolution. In the prospective study, whole blood, serum and a nasopharyngeal or oropharyngeal swab were collected from each participant by mobile phlebotomists. Additional blood draws and questionnaires over an approximately two-month period could optionally be provided by prospective study participants. Blood samples from the prospective study were shipped frozen or at room temperature prior to DNA extraction. The immunoSEQ Assay, a bias-controlled multiplex PCR, was used to amplify TCRbeta CDR3 regions from genomic DNA. The study's processing was this. Nucleated cell counts per sample were estimated from amplification of reference gene primers within the assay. Sequence reads were collapsed and filtered to measure the absolute abundance of every unique TCRbeta CDR3 rearrangement. Productive Simpson clonality was computed per sample as the square root of Simpson's diversity index over productive rearrangements. TCRdb limited this immuneACCESS table to in-frame rearrangements with V and J called. A share of clones is missing; checked studies link under half to unresolved V genes, and the rest is unexplained. V, J and clone size are taken as reported in that table, and D and trimming were inferred from the DNA itself. The table for this sample lists around 330,000 clones; about nine tenths of them were counted only once. The top ten clonotypes cover approximately 8.8% of the sample.

This TCR was recovered from a middle-aged woman who had recovered from COVID-19. Sequencing input: PBMCs or T cells enriched from blood (not recorded which).

The CDR3: CASSWTSERSYEQYF. The DNA sequence is as follows: TGTGCCAGTAGTTGGACTAGCGAACGCTCCTACGAGCAGTACTTC. The receptor chain draws on TRBV19 and TRBJ2-7; 9 bases in the junction line up with TRBD2. The CDR3 has 15 amino acids, counting the end cysteine and phenylalanine. The CDR3 DNA has 45 bases and is translated from base 1. V trim: 5 bases; J trim: 0 bases; unmatched bases: 5. CDR1 and CDR2 are drawn from the germline V gene (reference sequence): LNHDA, SQIVND.